Listed below are T cell receptor beta chains from one sample, sequenced in a study of T cells after yellow fever vaccination. TCRdb reprocessed the 5' RACE reads with MiXCR, giving one entry per CDR3 protein. The table has 400,000 or so distinct CDR3 sequences, 6.2% seen once. The sample consisted of PBMCs, taken 5 days after the yellow fever booster vaccination. Receptors were obtained from a young man who received the YFV17D yellow fever vaccine. CDR3s include the opening cysteine and the closing phenylalanine or tryptophan. Fields, in order: D gene, clone size, V gene, J gene, CDR3 DNA, CDR3 protein. D genes are given only for firm matches. Clone size is stated in some rows and not others, as once, few, many or a class when expanded.

D: .; size: few; V: TRBV7-9; J: TRBJ2-3; DNA: TGTGCCAGCAGCACCCGACGGTCAGCAGATACGCAGTATTTT; CDR3: CASSTRRSADTQYF
D: TRBD1; size: .; V: TRBV27; J: TRBJ2-1; DNA: TGTGCCAGCAGTTGGGGCGACAGGGAACCCCACTTC; CDR3: CASSWGDREPHF
D: TRBD2; size: .; V: TRBV5-1; J: TRBJ2-7; DNA: TGCGCCAGCAGCCCCCAGAGCGGGACCGAGCAGTACTTC; CDR3: CASSPQSGTEQYF
D: .; size: few; V: TRBV15; J: TRBJ2-4; DNA: TGTGCCACCAGCAGTGGACGGCCAATTGCCAAAAACATTCAGTACTTC; CDR3: CATSSGRPIAKNIQYF
D: .; size: few; V: TRBV29-1; J: TRBJ1-2; DNA: TGCACCACCGGCGAAGGGCATGGCTACACCTTC; CDR3: CTTGEGHGYTF
D: .; size: many; V: TRBV6-2/TRBV6-3; J: TRBJ1-6; DNA: TGTGCCAGCAGTAATGCCGAAAATTCACCCCTCCACTTT; CDR3: CASSNAENSPLHF
D: .; size: few; V: TRBV7-2; J: TRBJ2-5; DNA: TGTGCCAGCAGCCCCGACCCGGGGTCCCAAGAGACCCAGTACTTC; CDR3: CASSPDPGSQETQYF
D: TRBD1; size: many; V: TRBV7-2; J: TRBJ2-3; DNA: TGTGCCAGCAGGGGACAGACCACAGATACGCAGTATTTT; CDR3: CASRGQTTDTQYF
D: TRBD2; size: .; V: TRBV10-3; J: TRBJ2-7; DNA: TGTGCCATCTCCCAAGGGAGCGGGGGATACGAGCAGTACTTC; CDR3: CAISQGSGGYEQYF
D: .; size: many; V: TRBV7-2; J: TRBJ2-4; DNA: TGTGCCAGCAGCCCGATCCTGGGGAAAAACATTCAGTACTTC; CDR3: CASSPILGKNIQYF
D: .; size: few; V: TRBV20-1; J: TRBJ2-7; DNA: TGCAGTGCTAGAGCCGAAGTAGGACTTCTCGAGCAGTACTTC; CDR3: CSARAEVGLLEQYF
D: .; size: many; V: TRBV6-5; J: TRBJ2-5; DNA: TGTGCCAGCGCCCCAGGAGTTGGGACCCAGTACTTC; CDR3: CASAPGVGTQYF
D: .; size: .; V: TRBV6-1; J: TRBJ1-4; DNA: TGTGCCAGCACCCGGGGGACCGGGGAAAAACTGTTTTTT; CDR3: CASTRGTGEKLFF
D: TRBD2; size: many; V: TRBV7-2; J: TRBJ2-7; DNA: TGTGCCAGCAGCTCAGTAGCGGGAGGGCTATACGAGCAGTACTTC; CDR3: CASSSVAGGLYEQYF
D: .; size: many; V: TRBV12-3/TRBV12-4; J: TRBJ2-3; DNA: TGTGCCAGCACCCTTGCCGGGCGCACAGATACGCAGTATTTT; CDR3: CASTLAGRTDTQYF
D: .; size: many; V: TRBV4-2; J: TRBJ2-1; DNA: TGTGCCAGCAGCCAATATGAACGGTCCTACAATGAGCAGTTCTTC; CDR3: CASSQYERSYNEQFF